The next 24 T cell receptor beta chains were all read from a single sample in a study of blood T cell repertoires in COVID-19 (dated by TCRdb to about 2020). Libraries were constructed by the immunoSEQ multiplex PCR assay. Sourced from immuneACCESS, this table was stored by TCRdb with only in-frame sequences that have V and J called. A share of the clones is absent; for the studies checked, an unresolved V gene accounts for under half, and the remainder has no known explanation. This sample is represented by roughly 290,000 clones; about 85% of them were singletons. The ten largest clonotypes hold 0.7% to 0.9% of the sample. The sequencing sample was made of peripheral blood. The source of these receptors is a human donor with COVID-19, enrolled during active disease. The donor label of this sample is uncertain.

The DNA of the CDR3 is TGTGCCAGCAGTCAAGAGAACAGGGCCCTCTCGGGCTACACCTTC. Translation gives CASSQENRALSGYTF. The chain is built from TRBV11-2 and TRBJ1-2, with a possible D match to TRBD1 (6 bases). V lost 6 bases and J 8 bases, leaving 22 bases between the germline ends. This CDR3 contains 15 residues. The germline V gene encodes CDR1 SGHAT and CDR2 FQNNGV.

J is TRBJ1-5 and V is TRBV6-6, with D maybe TRBD1 (5 bases). V was clipped by 7 bases and J by 0 bases, with 13 bases between them. Germline-derived CDR1 and CDR2 are MNHNY and SVGAGI (reference sequence). The CDR3 runs to 15 residues. CDR3 sequence: CASTRGADSNQPQHF. CDR3 in DNA: TGTGCCAGCACAAGGGGCGCCGATAGCAATCAGCCCCAGCATTTT.

This chain uses TRBV3-1 (or the pseudogene TRBV3-2) with TRBJ2-7, with D possibly matching TRBD1 (6 bases). The germline V gene encodes CDR1 LGHDT and CDR2 YNNKEL (reference sequence). V shed 4 bases and J shed 0 bases, with 16 bases lying between them. CDR3 length: 16 amino acids. DNA of the CDR3: TGTGCCAGCAGCCGTGATAGACAGGTGTTCTCCTACGAGCAGTACTTC. Its translation: CASSRDRQVFSYEQYF.

CDR3 residues: CAISEMGQGDYEQYF. The DNA for the CDR3 is TGTGCCATCAGTGAAATGGGACAGGGGGACTACGAGCAGTACTTC. V gene TRBV10-3 combines with J gene TRBJ2-7, with 11 positions matching TRBD1. The germline CDR1 and CDR2 sequences are ENHRY and SYGVKD. The CDR3 contains 15 residues. The V and J ends lost 3 bases and 3 bases, in that order; junction bases with no gene match: 4.

V usage is TRBV7-3 and J usage is TRBJ2-5; D gene ambiguous. There are 13 residues in the CDR3. Trimming left V 3 bases short and J 1 base short, with 6 bases between. Per germline, CDR1 SGHTA and CDR2 FQGTGA. This chain's CDR3 is CASSFGSQETQYF. CDR3 coding DNA: TGTGCCAGCAGCTTCGGTAGCCAAGAGACCCAGTACTTC.

The chain has TRBV19 and TRBJ2-2, with TRBD1 identical over 9 bases. Unmatched junction bases numbered 3, after V lost 9 bases and J lost 4 bases. This CDR3 region has 13 residues. CDR1 is LNHDA and CDR2 is SQIVND in the germline V gene (reference sequence). The CDR3 sequence is CASPTGGTGELFF. As DNA, the CDR3 is TGTGCCAGCCCGACAGGGGGCACCGGGGAGCTGTTTTTT.

The rearrangement uses TRBV29-1 and TRBJ2-3, with a tentative D call TRBD2 (6 bases). In germline, CDR1 is SQVTM, CDR2 ANQGSEA. The CDR3 has 14 residues. V was trimmed by 3 bases and J by 3 bases, leaving 13 bases between them. This CDR3 reads CSVDTGLLTDTQYF. CDR3 nucleotides: TGCAGCGTTGATACGGGACTTCTAACAGATACGCAGTATTTT.

V and J are TRBV9 and TRBJ2-1; 8 bases fit TRBD1. Germline-derived CDR1 and CDR2 are SGDLS and YYNGEE. The ends lost 0 bases at V and 6 bases at J; junction bases unmatched: 5. CDR3 length equals 15 residues. CDR3 in amino acids: CASSVGTGQVNEQFF. CDR3 bases: TGTGCCAGCAGCGTAGGAACGGGACAGGTCAATGAGCAGTTCTTC.

The rearrangement uses TRBV30 and TRBJ1-4; a weak D match, TRBD1 (5 bases). Looked up from germline, CDR1 is GTSNPN and CDR2 is SVGIG (reference sequence). V was cut by 2 bases and J by 8 bases, with 12 bases left in between. The CDR3 has 13 residues. Here the CDR3 DNA reads TGTGCCTGGAGTATGACAGAGTACGAAAAACTGTTTTTT. This sequence encodes CAWSMTEYEKLFF.

This chain uses TRBV19 with TRBJ2-1, with 12 bases fitting TRBD2. The germline V gene encodes CDR1 LNHDA and CDR2 SQIVND (reference sequence). Trimming cost V 5 bases and J 5 bases; bases outside gene matches: 4. The CDR3 is 15 residues long. DNA of the CDR3: TGTGCCAGTAGTGGACTAGCGGGACTAAACAATGAGCAGTTCTTC. The encoded protein is CASSGLAGLNNEQFF. The full variable domain, with the rest looked up from reference TRBV19 and TRBJ2-1, is DGGITQSPKYLFRKEGQNVTLSCEQNLNHDAMYWYRQDPGQGLRLIYYSQIVNDFQKGDIAEGYSVSREKKESFPLTVTSAQKNPTAFYLCASSGLAGLNNEQFFGPGTRLTVL.

The rearrangement links TRBV9 to TRBJ2-1; possibly TRBD2 for D (6 bases). This CDR3 has 14 residues. CDR1 and CDR2 from the germline V gene are SGDLS and YYNGEE. With 0 bases removed from V and 7 bases from J, the gap between germline ends came to 11 bases. The CDR3 sequence: CASSVGGAGNEQFF. The DNA for the CDR3 is TGTGCCAGCAGCGTAGGCGGGGCGGGGAATGAGCAGTTCTTC.

V is TRBV9 and J is TRBJ2-1, with 13 bases matching TRBD2. The CDR3 loop spans 15 amino acids. After removal of 0 bases from V and 9 bases from J, the junction contained 3 bases not matched to a gene. The germline V gene encodes CDR1 SGDLS and CDR2 YYNGEE. CDR3 nucleotides: TGTGCCAGCAGCGTAGAGGGACTAGCGGGGTTTGAGCAGTTCTTC. It translates to CASSVEGLAGFEQFF.

J is TRBJ1-1 and V is TRBV3-1 (or the pseudogene TRBV3-2); perhaps TRBD1 as D (5 bases). V lost 4 bases, J lost 1 base, and 10 bases lay in between. The V gene's germline CDR1 is LGHDT and CDR2 YNNKEL (reference sequence). The CDR3 consists of 14 residues. CDR3: CASSLQGRNTEAFF. The CDR3 DNA reads as TGTGCCAGCAGCCTTCAGGGTCGGAACACTGAAGCTTTCTTT.

The chain employs TRBV19 and TRBJ1-1, with D tentatively TRBD1 (6 bases). Trimming removed 6 bases at V and 1 base at J, with 12 bases between. The CDR3 runs to 14 residues. Germline values: CDR1 LNHDA, CDR2 SQIVND (reference sequence). The chain's CDR3 is CASRLQGPNTEAFF. CDR3 sequence (DNA): TGTGCCAGTAGGTTACAGGGACCGAACACTGAAGCTTTCTTT.

The V call is TRBV28, the J call TRBJ1-5; TRBD1 agrees at 10 bases. CDR1 and CDR2 from the germline V gene are MDHEN and SYDVKM. This CDR3 contains 15 residues. J was trimmed by 4 bases and V by 6 bases; bases with no gene match: 6. The CDR3, as DNA: TGTGCCAGCAGACCGGACAGGGGGGGAAATCAGCCCCAGCATTTT. Encoded protein: CASRPDRGGNQPQHF. The full variable domain, rest sourced from reference TRBV28 and TRBJ1-5, is DVKVTQSSRYLVKRTGEKVFLECVQDMDHENMFWYRQDPGLGLRLIYFSYDVKMKEKGDIPEGYSVSREKKERFSLILESASTNQTSMYLCASRPDRGGNQPQHFGDGTRLSIL.

The chain joins TRBV30 to TRBJ2-7; tentatively, D is TRBD1 (6 bases). V gave up 2 bases and J gave up 6 bases, with 8 bases separating them. The germline V gene encodes CDR1 GTSNPN and CDR2 SVGIG (reference sequence). This CDR3 is built from 11 residues. CDR3 region: CAWSKGGEQYF. The CDR3 coding sequence is TGTGCCTGGAGTAAAGGGGGCGAGCAGTACTTC.

The V gene is TRBV11-2, the J gene TRBJ2-7; a weak D match, TRBD1 (5 bases). Germline V CDR1 and CDR2: SGHAT, FQNNGV. V was trimmed by 5 bases and J by 2 bases, leaving 16 bases between them. The CDR3 loop spans 15 amino acids. CDR3 sequence reads: CASSKIRGAPYEQYF. For the CDR3, the DNA is TGTGCCAGCAGCAAAATACGTGGGGCGCCCTACGAGCAGTACTTC.

The chain uses TRBV5-1 and TRBJ2-3, with D possibly matching TRBD1 (5 bases). The CDR3 is 17 amino acids. Trimming took off 0 bases at V and 6 bases at J, with 20 bases between the two ends. Germline V CDR1 and CDR2: SGHRS, YFSETQ. Written as DNA, the CDR3 is TGCGCCAGCAGCTTGGGACCCACAGGACACACAGTGGATACGCAGTATTTT. This encodes CASSLGPTGHTVDTQYF.

The CDR3 DNA reads as TGTGCCAGTAGCCCCCAAGGGGCTCAGCCCCAGCATTTT. Amino acid sequence: CASSPQGAQPQHF. V gene TRBV19 combines with J gene TRBJ1-5, with a weak D call TRBD1 (5 bases). CDR3 length: 13 amino acids. CDR1 and CDR2 from the germline V gene are LNHDA and SQIVND (reference sequence). V gave up 6 bases and J gave up 6 bases, with 12 bases separating them.

This clone was seen a handful of times. This chain links TRBV4-1 with TRBJ1-4; D not resolved. The CDR3 contains 15 residues. Per germline, CDR1 MGHRA and CDR2 YSYEKL. Deletions cut 4 bases from V and 4 bases from J, with 13 bases between. Here the CDR3 DNA reads TGCGCCAGCAGCCGAGGCCTTACAAGTAATGAAAAACTGTTTTTT. This encodes CASSRGLTSNEKLFF.

This rearrangement joins TRBV27 to TRBJ2-3, with D possibly TRBD2 on 6 matching bases. Germline V CDR1 and CDR2: MNHEY, SMNVEV (reference sequence). The CDR3 extends over 16 amino acids. Trimming stripped 5 bases from V and 0 bases from J, with 15 bases between. CDR3 residues: CASSPRAGISTDTQYF. CDR3 coding DNA: TGTGCCAGCAGTCCCAGAGCGGGTATTAGCACAGATACGCAGTATTTT.

This clone was observed once. The V call is TRBV7-8, the J call TRBJ1-5; D perhaps matches TRBD1 (6 bases). Per the germline V gene, CDR1 is SGHVS and CDR2 is FQNEAQ. V lost 5 bases, J lost 0 bases, and 11 bases lay in between. The CDR3 has 15 residues. The chain's CDR3 is CASSPRTASNQPQHF. In DNA, the CDR3 is TGTGCCAGCAGCCCTCGGACAGCTAGCAATCAGCCCCAGCATTTT.

This chain links TRBV11-2 with TRBJ2-7; 11 nucleotides agree with TRBD2. This CDR3 is 15 amino acids long. Losses at the gene ends were 4 bases for V and 9 bases for J; bases not matched to a gene: 11. Germline V gene lookup returns CDR1 SGHAT and CDR2 FQNNGV. CDR3 residues: CASSSPGTSGTVQYF. The CDR3 DNA sequence: TGTGCCAGCAGCTCGCCCGGGACTAGCGGCACTGTGCAGTACTTC.

CDR3 loop: CASSLGGGEAGELFF. CDR3 DNA sequence: TGCGCCAGCAGCTTGGGAGGGGGCGAAGCCGGGGAGCTGTTTTTT. V gene TRBV5-1 combines with J gene TRBJ2-2; 7 positions agree with TRBD1. CDR3 length: 15 amino acids. Trimming took 0 bases from V and 6 from J; bases not matched to a gene: 5. Germline V lookup: CDR1 SGHRS, CDR2 YFSETQ.